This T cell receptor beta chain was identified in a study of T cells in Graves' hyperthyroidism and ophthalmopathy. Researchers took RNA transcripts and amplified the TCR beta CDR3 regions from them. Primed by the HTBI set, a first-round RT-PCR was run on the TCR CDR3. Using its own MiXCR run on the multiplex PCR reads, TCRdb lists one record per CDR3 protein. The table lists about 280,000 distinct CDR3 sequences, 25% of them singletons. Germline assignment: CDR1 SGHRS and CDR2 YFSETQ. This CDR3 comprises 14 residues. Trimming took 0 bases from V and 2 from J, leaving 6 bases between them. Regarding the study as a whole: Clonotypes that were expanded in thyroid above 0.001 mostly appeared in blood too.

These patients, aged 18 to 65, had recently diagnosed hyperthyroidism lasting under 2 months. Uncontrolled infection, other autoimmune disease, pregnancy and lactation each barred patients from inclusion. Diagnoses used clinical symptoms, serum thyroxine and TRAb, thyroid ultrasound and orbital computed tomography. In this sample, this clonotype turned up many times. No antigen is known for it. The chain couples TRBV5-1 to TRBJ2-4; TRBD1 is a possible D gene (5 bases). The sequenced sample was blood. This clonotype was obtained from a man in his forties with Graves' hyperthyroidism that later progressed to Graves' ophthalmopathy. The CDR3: CASSLDRTKNIQYF. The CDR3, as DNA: TGCGCCAGCAGCTTGGACAGGACCAAAAACATTCAGTACTTC.